This TCR beta chain was sequenced in a study of blood T cell repertoires in COVID-19. Study information: The United States, Italy and Spain were the sources of the acute and convalescent COVID-19 samples. PBMCs, B-cell-depleted T cells, or T cells provided the cDNA or gDNA that made up the material.

CDR3 length equals 14 residues. Germline values: CDR1 MGHDK, CDR2 SYGVNS. The V gene lost 6 bases and the J gene lost 0 bases, with 9 bases spanning the gap. Original processing notes: Nucleated cell number was recorded as an estimate derived from reference gene primer amplification. Generated by immunoSEQ multiplex PCR, the TCRdb table keeps only in-frame clones and is missing some. The V and J calls and clone size come from that table; D and trimming were worked out from the DNA. The table has 150,000 to 200,000 clones, 80% seen once. The clonotype comes from a man aged 60 to 69 with acute or convalescent COVID-19. Sequenced: peripheral blood. This sequence joins TRBV25-1 and TRBJ2-1; tentative D call: TRBD2 (6 bases). CDR3 amino acids: CASRERASYNEQFF. The CDR3 nucleotides read TGTGCCAGCAGAGAGCGGGCCTCCTACAATGAGCAGTTCTTC. Combining the CDR3 with reference TRBV25-1 and TRBJ2-1 gives the whole variable domain EADIYQTPRYLVIGTGKKITLECSQTMGHDKMYWYQQDPGMELHLIHYSYGVNSTEKGDLSSESTVSRIRTEHFPLTLESARPSHTSQYLCASRERASYNEQFFGPGTRLTVL.